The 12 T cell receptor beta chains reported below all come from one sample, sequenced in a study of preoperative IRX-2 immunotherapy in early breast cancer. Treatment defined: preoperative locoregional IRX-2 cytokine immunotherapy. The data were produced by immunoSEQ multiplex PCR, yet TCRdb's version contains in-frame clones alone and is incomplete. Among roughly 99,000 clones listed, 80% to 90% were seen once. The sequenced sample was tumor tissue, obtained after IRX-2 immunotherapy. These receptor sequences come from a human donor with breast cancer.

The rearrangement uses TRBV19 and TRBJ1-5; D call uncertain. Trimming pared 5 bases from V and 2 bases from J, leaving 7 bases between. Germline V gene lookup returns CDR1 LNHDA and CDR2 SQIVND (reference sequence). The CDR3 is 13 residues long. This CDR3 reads CASSPGRNQPQHF. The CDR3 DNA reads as TGTGCCAGTAGTCCGGGCCGCAATCAGCCCCAGCATTTT.

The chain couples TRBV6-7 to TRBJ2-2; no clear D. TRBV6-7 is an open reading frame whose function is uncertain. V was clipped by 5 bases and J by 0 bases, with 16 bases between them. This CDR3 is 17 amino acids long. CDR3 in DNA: TGTGCCAGCAGTGGGTCCGGGTGGCCACCGAACACCGGGGAGCTGTTTTTT. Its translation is CASSGSGWPPNTGELFF.

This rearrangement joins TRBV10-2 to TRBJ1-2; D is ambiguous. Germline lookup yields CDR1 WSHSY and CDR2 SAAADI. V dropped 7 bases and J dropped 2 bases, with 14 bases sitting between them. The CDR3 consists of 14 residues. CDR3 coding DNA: TGCGCCAGCAACGAAAGGTCGGAGAACTATGGCTACACCTTC. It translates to CASNERSENYGYTF.

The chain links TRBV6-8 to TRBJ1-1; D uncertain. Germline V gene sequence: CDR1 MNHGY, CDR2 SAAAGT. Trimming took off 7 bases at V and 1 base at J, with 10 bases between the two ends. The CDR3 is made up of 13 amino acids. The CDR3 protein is CASNERTNTEAFF. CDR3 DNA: TGTGCCAGCAACGAGAGGACGAACACTGAAGCTTTCTTT.

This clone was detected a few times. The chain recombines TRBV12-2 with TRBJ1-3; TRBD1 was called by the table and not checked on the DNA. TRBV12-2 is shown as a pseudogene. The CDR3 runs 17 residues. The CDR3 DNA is TGTGCCGGCGAGGACGGGACAGGCTACCTCTCTGGAAACACCATATATTTT. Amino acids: CAGEDGTGYLSGNTIYF.

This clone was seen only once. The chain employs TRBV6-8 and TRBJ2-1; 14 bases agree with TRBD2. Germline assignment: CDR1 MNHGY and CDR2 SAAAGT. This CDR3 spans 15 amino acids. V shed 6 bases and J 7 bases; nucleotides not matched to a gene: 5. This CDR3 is CASSTTSGRDNEQFF. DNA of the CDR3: TGTGCCAGCAGCACGACTAGCGGGAGGGATAATGAGCAGTTCTTC.

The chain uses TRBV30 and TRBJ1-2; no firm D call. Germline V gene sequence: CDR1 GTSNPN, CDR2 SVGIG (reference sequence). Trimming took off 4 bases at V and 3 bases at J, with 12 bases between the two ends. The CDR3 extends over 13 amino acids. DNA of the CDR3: TGTGCCTGGACAATCTCAGGTTACTATGGCTACACCTTC. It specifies CAWTISGYYGYTF. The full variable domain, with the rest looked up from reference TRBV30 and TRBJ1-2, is SQTIHQWPATLVQPVGSPLSLECTVEGTSNPNLYWYRQAAGRGLQLLFYSVGIGQISSEVPQNLSASRPQDRQFILSSKKLLLSDSGFYLCAWTISGYYGYTFGSGTRLTVV.

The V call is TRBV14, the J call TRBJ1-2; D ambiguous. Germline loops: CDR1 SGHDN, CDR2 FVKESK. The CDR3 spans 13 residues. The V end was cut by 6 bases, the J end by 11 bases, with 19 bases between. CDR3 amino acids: CASRAFGSSAYTF. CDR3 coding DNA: TGTGCCAGCAGGGCATTCGGCAGCAGCGCGTACACCTTC.

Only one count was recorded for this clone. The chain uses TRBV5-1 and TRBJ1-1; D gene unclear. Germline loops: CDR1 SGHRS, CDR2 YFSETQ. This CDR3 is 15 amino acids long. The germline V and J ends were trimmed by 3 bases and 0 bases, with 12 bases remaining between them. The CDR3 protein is CASSSSISVNTEAFF. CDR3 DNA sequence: TGCGCCAGCAGCTCATCTATTTCCGTGAACACTGAAGCTTTCTTT.

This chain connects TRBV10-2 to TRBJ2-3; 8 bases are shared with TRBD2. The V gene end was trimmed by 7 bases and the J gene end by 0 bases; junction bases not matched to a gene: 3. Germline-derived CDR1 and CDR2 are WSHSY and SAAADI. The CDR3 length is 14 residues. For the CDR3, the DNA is TGCGCCAGCATGAGCGGGGGTAGCACAGATACGCAGTATTTT. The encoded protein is CASMSGGSTDTQYF.

In nucleotides, the CDR3 is TGTGCCAGCAGTTTATCCTGGCCCGAAGCTTTCTTT. The encoded protein is CASSLSWPEAFF. This chain links TRBV28 with TRBJ1-1, with D uncertain. V dropped 1 base and J dropped 8 bases, with 8 bases sitting between them. Germline CDR1 reads MDHEN; CDR2 reads SYDVKM. This CDR3 is built from 12 residues.

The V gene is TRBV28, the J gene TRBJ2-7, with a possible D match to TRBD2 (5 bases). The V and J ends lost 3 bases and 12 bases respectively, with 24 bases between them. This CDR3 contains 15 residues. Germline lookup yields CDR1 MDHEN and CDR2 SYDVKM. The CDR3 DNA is TGTGCCAGCAGTTTTGTAGGGCAGCCGATGTTAGCGAGGTACTTC. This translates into CASSFVGQPMLARYF. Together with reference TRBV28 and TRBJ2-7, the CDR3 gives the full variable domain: DVKVTQSSRYLVKRTGEKVFLECVQDMDHENMFWYRQDPGLGLRLIYFSYDVKMKEKGDIPEGYSVSREKKERFSLILESASTNQTSMYLCASSFVGQPMLARYFGPGTRLTVT.